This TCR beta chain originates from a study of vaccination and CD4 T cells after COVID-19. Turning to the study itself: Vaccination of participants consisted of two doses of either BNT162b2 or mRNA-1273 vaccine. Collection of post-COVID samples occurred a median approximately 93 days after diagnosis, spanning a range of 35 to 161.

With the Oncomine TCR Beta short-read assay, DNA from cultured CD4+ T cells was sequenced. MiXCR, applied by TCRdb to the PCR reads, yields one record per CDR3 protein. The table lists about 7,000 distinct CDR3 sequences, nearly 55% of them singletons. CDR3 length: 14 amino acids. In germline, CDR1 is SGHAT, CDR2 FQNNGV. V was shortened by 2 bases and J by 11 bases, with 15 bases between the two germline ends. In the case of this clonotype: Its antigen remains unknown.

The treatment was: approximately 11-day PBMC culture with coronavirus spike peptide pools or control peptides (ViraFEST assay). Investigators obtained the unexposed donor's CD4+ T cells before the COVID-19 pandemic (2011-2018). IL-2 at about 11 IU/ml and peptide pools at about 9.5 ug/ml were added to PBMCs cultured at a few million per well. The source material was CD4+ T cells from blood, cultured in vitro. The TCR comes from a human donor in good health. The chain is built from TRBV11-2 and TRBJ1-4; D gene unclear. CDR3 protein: CASSLRLGLGKLFF. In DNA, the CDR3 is TGTGCCAGCAGCTTACGGCTAGGCCTCGGGAAACTGTTTTTT.